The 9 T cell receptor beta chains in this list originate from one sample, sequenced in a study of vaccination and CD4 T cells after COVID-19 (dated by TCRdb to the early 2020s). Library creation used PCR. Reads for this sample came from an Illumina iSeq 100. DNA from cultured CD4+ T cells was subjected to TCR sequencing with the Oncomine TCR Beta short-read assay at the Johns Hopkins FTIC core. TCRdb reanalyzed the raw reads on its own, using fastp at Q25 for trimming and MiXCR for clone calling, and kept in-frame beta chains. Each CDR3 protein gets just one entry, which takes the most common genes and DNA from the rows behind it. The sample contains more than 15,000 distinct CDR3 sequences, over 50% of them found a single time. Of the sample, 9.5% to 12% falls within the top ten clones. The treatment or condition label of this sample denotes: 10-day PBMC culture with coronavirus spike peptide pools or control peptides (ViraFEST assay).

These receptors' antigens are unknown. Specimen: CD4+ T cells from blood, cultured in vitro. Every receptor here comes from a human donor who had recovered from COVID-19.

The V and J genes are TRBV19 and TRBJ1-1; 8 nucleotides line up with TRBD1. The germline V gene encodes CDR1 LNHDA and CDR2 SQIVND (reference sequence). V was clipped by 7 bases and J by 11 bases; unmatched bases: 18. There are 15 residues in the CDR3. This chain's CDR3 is CASIPAGRGPLRAFF. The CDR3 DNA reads TGTGCCAGTATCCCAGCTGGCAGGGGGCCCTTGCGGGCTTTCTTT.

CDR3 sequence (DNA): TGTGCCAGCAGGAAGACCGGGACAGTCACTGAAGCTTTCTTT. This encodes CASRKTGTVTEAFF. The chain couples TRBV25-1 to TRBJ1-1, with 7 bases aligning to TRBD1. Trimming cost V 6 bases and J 4 bases; bases outside gene matches: 8. Looked up from germline, CDR1 is MGHDK and CDR2 is SYGVNS. This CDR3 has 14 residues. Together with reference TRBV25-1 and TRBJ1-1, the CDR3 gives the full variable domain: EADIYQTPRYLVIGTGKKITLECSQTMGHDKMYWYQQDPGMELHLIHYSYGVNSTEKGDLSSESTVSRIRTEHFPLTLESARPSHTSQYLCASRKTGTVTEAFFGQGTRLTVV.

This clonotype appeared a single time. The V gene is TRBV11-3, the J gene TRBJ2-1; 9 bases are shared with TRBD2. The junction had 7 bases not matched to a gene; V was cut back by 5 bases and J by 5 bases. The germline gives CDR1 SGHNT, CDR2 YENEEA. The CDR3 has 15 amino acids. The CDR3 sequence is CASSPLAGGDNEQFF. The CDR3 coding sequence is TGTGCCAGCAGCCCCTTGGCGGGAGGGGACAATGAGCAGTTCTTC.

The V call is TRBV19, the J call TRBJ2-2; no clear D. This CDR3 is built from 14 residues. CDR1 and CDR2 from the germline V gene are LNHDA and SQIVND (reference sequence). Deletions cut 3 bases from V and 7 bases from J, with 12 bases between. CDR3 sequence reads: CASSIMRSVGELFF. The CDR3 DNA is TGTGCCAGTAGTATTATGCGGTCGGTCGGGGAGCTGTTTTTT.

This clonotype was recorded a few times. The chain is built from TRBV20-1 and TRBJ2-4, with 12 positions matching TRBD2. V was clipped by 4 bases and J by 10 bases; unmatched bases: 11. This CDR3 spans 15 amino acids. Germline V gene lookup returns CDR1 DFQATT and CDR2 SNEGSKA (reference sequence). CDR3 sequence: CSATEPGLAGSIQYF. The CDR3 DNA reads TGCAGTGCTACCGAGCCGGGACTAGCGGGCAGTATTCAGTACTTC.

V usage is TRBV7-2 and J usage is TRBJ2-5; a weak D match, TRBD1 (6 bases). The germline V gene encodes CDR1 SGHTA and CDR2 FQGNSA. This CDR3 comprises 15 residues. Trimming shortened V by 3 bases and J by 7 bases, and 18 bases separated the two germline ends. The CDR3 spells CASSFTGWATVTQYF. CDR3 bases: TGTGCCAGCAGCTTTACAGGGTGGGCTACGGTGACCCAGTACTTC.

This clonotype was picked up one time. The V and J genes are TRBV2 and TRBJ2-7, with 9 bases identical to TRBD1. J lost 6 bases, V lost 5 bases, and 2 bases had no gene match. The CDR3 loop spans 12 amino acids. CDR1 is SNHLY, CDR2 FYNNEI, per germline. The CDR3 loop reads CASSTGGVEQYF. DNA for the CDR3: TGTGCCAGCAGTACAGGGGGCGTCGAGCAGTACTTC.

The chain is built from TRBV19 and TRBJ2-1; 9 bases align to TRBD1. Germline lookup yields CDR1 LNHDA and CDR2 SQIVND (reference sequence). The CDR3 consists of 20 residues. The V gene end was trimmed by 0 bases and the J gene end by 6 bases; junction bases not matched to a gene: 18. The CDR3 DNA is TGTGCCAGTAGTATAGATAGAGGACAGGGGTCGGGCGGGAGCGCCAATGAGCAGTTCTTC. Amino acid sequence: CASSIDRGQGSGGSANEQFF.

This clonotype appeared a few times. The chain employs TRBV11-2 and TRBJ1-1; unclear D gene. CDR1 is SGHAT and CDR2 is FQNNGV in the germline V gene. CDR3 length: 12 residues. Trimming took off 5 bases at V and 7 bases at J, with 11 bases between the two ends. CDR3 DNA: TGTGCCAGCAGCCAGCCGGAGAGTGAAGCTTTCTTT. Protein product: CASSQPESEAFF.